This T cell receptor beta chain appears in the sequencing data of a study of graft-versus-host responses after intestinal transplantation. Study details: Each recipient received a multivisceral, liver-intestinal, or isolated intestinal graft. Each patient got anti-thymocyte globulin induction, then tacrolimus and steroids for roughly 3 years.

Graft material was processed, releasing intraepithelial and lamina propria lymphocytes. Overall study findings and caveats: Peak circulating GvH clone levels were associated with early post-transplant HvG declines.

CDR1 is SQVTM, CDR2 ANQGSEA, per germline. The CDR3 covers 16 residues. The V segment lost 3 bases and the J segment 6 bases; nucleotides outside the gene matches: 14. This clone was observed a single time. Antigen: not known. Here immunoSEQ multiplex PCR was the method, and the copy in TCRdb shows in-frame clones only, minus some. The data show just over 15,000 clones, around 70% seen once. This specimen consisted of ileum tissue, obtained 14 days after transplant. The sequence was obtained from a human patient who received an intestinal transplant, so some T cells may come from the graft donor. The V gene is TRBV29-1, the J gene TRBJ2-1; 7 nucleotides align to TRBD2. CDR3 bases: TGCAGCGTTGACGGCGGGGGTTCCTCTTTAGGCAATGAGCAGTTCTTC. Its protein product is CSVDGGGSSLGNEQFF.